This T cell receptor (beta chain) is drawn from a study of T cells in Graves' hyperthyroidism and ophthalmopathy. Patients with uncontrolled infections, other autoimmune diseases, pregnancy or lactation were excluded. Clinical symptoms, serum thyroxine and TRAb, thyroid ultrasound and orbital computed tomography were used for the diagnoses. Source material for PBMCs was about 11 ml fresh peripheral blood. Germline lookup yields CDR1 DFQATT and CDR2 SNEGSKA (reference sequence). The CDR3 extends over 14 amino acids. The V gene end was trimmed by 6 bases and the J gene end by 1 base; junction bases not matched to a gene: 5. On this clonotype itself: Its matching antigen is unknown. A much larger clone lies one base from this, so it may be a read error.

RNA transcripts gave rise to amplified TCR beta CDR3 regions. HTBI primers were employed in a first-round RT-PCR of the TCR CDR3. TCRdb reprocessed the multiplex PCR reads via MiXCR and lists one record per CDR3 protein. This table has around 200,000 distinct CDR3 sequences, approximately 20% appearing once. Whole-study findings and limits: Patients with ophthalmopathy were separated from those with stable hyperthyroidism by a 13 V-J model.

This sequence originates from a man between 35 and 55 years old with Graves' hyperthyroidism. The chain employs TRBV20-1 and TRBJ2-3, with TRBD2 matching over 9 bases. Sequencing was performed on blood. The CDR3: CSAQSGGCTDTQYF. CDR3 nucleotides: TGCAGTGCCCAAAGCGGGGGGTGCACAGATACGCAGTATTTT.